This is a list of T cell receptor beta chains from one sample in a study of radiotherapy plus CTLA-4 blockade in lung cancer. Clones were sequenced by immunoSEQ multiplex PCR, and TCRdb holds only the in-frame ones, with some missing. Seen here are about 49,000 clones, about 72% observed once, and the top ten hold around 10%. Sequencing used peripheral blood, obtained from a patient treated with radiotherapy plus ipilimumab. These receptors originate from a human donor with non-small cell lung cancer who had stable disease on radiotherapy plus ipilimumab. The CDR3 runs from the conserved cysteine through the conserved F or W. Fields, in order: D gene, J gene, CDR3 length, V gene, clone size, CDR3 protein, CDR3 DNA. A D gene is named only where the DNA matches it firmly. The size field is filled for only some rows; it gives once, few, many or a size class.

TRBD2 TRBJ2-1 17 TRBV7-9 NA CASSSPRTSGVYNEQFF TGTGCCAGCAGCTCCCCCCGGACTAGCGGGGTGTACAATGAGCAGTTCTTC
TRBD1 TRBJ1-5 14 TRBV6-5 NA CASSLGGGNQPQHF TGTGCCAGCAGTTTAGGGGGCGGGAATCAGCCCCAGCATTTT
NA TRBJ1-1 15 TRBV7-3 NA CASSLNGPMNTEAFF TGTGCCAGCAGCTTAAATGGACCGATGAACACTGAAGCTTTCTTT
NA TRBJ2-7 15 TRBV18 NA CASSPPVMGAGEQYF TGTGCCAGCTCACCACCGGTCATGGGGGCAGGGGAGCAGTACTTC
NA TRBJ2-3 12 TRBV5-1 NA CASHLSTDTQYF TGCGCCAGCCACCTCAGCACAGATACGCAGTATTTT
TRBD1 TRBJ1-5 16 TRBV11-2 few CASSLGTGRIYQPQHF TGTGCCAGCAGCTTGGGGACAGGGAGAATTTATCAGCCCCAGCATTTT
NA TRBJ1-1 16 TRBV5-6 NA CASSPTGQGLNTEAFF TGTGCCAGCAGCCCAACGGGGCAGGGGCTCAACACTGAAGCTTTCTTT
NA TRBJ1-4 12 TRBV6-5 NA CASRNPNEKLFF TGTGCCAGCAGGAATCCTAATGAAAAACTGTTTTTT
NA TRBJ2-7 14 TRBV6-5 NA CASSSGSAVYEQYF TGTGCCAGCAGTTCGGGCTCGGCGGTATACGAGCAGTACTTC
NA TRBJ1-3 15 TRBV15 few CATSRAGLLGNTIYF TGTGCCACCAGCAGAGCGGGGTTGTTGGGAAACACCATATATTTT
NA TRBJ1-3 15 TRBV14 few CASSQDLPGGNTIYF TGTGCCAGCAGCCAAGATCTTCCAGGGGGAAACACCATATATTTT
NA TRBJ1-2 14 TRBV28 NA CASRLGGTNYGYTF TGTGCCAGCAGATTAGGGGGTACTAACTATGGCTACACCTTC
TRBD1 TRBJ2-2 16 TRBV29-1 few CSVASGTGVNTGELFF TGCAGCGTCGCTTCCGGGACAGGGGTGAACACCGGGGAGCTGTTTTTT
NA TRBJ1-2 15 TRBV19 NA CASSAWTPVNYGYTF TGTGCCAGTAGTGCTTGGACACCCGTCAACTATGGCTACACCTTC
TRBD1 TRBJ2-5 14 TRBV10-1 NA CASSDSGGEETQYF TGCGCCAGCAGTGACTCAGGGGGCGAAGAGACCCAGTACTTC
TRBD1 TRBJ2-7 14 TRBV7-2 few CASSLAGGYYEQYF TGTGCCAGCAGCTTAGCAGGGGGCTACTACGAGCAGTACTTC
NA TRBJ1-1 11 TRBV29-1 few CSVDRDTEAFF TGCAGCGTTGACAGGGACACTGAAGCTTTCTTT
NA TRBJ1-1 14 TRBV2 once CASSEDTVYTEAFF TGTGCCAGCAGTGAAGATACGGTCTACACTGAAGCTTTCTTT
NA TRBJ2-7 14 TRBV7-2 once CASSLAQGNYEQYF TGTGCCAGCAGCTTAGCACAGGGAAACTACGAGCAGTACTTC
NA TRBJ2-2 17 TRBV7-9 NA CAGERVLAGWDTGELFF TGTGCCGGCGAGAGAGTGCTGGCAGGGTGGGACACCGGGGAGCTGTTTTTT
NA TRBJ1-2 18 TRBV7-9 few CASSLGAHRAPGPYGYTF TGTGCCAGCAGCTTAGGCGCCCACCGGGCCCCGGGGCCCTATGGCTACACCTTC
NA TRBJ2-5 14 TRBV5-1 NA CASSLAVGQETQYF TGCGCCAGCAGCTTGGCCGTGGGGCAAGAGACCCAGTACTTC
TRBD1 TRBJ1-1 13 TRBV10-3 few CAIMGTENTEAFF TGTGCCATCATGGGGACAGAAAACACTGAAGCTTTCTTT
TRBD1 TRBJ2-1 13 TRBV7-6 NA CASIGTGSVKQFF TGTGCCAGCATCGGGACAGGGTCGGTAAAGCAGTTCTTC